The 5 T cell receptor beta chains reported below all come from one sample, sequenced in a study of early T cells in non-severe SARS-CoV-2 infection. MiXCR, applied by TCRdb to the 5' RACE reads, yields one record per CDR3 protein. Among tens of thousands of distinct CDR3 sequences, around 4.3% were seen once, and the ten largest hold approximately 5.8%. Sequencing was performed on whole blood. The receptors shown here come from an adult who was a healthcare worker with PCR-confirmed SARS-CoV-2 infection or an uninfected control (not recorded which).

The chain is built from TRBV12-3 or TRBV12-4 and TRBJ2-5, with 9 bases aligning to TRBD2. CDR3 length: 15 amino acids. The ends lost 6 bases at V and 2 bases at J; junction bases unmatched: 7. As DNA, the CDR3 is TGTGCCAGCAGCCCCCTAGCGGGGAAACAAGAGACCCAGTACTTC. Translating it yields CASSPLAGKQETQYF.

CDR3 region: CAWGKTYEQYF. For the CDR3, the DNA is TGTGCCTGGGGGAAAACCTACGAGCAGTACTTC. The chain uses TRBV30 and TRBJ2-7; D is unresolved. The CDR3 has 11 amino acids. Trimming pared 5 bases from V and 2 bases from J, leaving 7 bases between. Germline CDR1 is GTSNPN and CDR2 is SVGIG (reference sequence). The full variable domain, its missing parts supplied by reference TRBV30 and TRBJ2-7, is SQTIHQWPATLVQPVGSPLSLECTVEGTSNPNLYWYRQAAGRGLQLLFYSVGIGQISSEVPQNLSASRPQDRQFILSSKKLLLSDSGFYLCAWGKTYEQYFGPGTRLTVT.

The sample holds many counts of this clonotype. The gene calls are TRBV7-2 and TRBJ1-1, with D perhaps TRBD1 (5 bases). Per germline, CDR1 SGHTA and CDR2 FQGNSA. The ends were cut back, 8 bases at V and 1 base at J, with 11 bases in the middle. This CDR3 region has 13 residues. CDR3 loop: CASSTQGNTEAFF. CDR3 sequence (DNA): TGTGCCAGCTCTACCCAGGGGAACACTGAAGCTTTCTTT.

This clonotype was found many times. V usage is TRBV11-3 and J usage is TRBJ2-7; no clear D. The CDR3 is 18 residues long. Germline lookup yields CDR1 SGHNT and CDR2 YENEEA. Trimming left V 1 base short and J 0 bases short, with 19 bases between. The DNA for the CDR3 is TGTGCCAGCAGCTTAGTCCTACGGACGCCCCCGAGCTCCTACGAGCAGTACTTC. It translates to CASSLVLRTPPSSYEQYF. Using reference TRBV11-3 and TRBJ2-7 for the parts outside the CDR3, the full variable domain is EAGVVQSPRYKIIEKKQPVAFWCNPISGHNTLYWYLQNLGQGPELLIRYENEEAVDDSQLPKDRFSAERLKGVDSTLKIQPAELGDSAVYLCASSLVLRTPPSSYEQYFGPGTRLTVT.

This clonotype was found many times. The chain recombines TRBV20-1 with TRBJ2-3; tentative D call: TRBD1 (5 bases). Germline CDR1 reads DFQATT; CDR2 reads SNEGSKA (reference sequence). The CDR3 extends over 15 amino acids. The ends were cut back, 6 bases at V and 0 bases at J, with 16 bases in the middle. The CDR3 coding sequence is TGCAGTGCCGCCACAGGCGCTACTAGCACAGATACGCAGTATTTT. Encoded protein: CSAATGATSTDTQYF.